This TCR beta chain was retrieved from a study of blood T cell repertoires in COVID-19. Study-wide context: Sources were T cells, B-cell-depleted T cells, or PBMCs; the material itself was cDNA or gDNA.

V lost 5 bases to trimming and J lost 10 bases, with 9 bases between them. The CDR3 has 11 residues. The germline V gene has CDR1 DFQATT and CDR2 SNEGSKA (reference sequence). Using immunoSEQ multiplex PCR, the repertoire was profiled, and TCRdb retains in-frame clones only, with some absent. The table lists approximately 76,000 clones, 87% of them singletons. The sequenced sample was peripheral blood. The sequence derives from a young man with acute or convalescent COVID-19. The V call is TRBV20-1, the J call TRBJ1-6; no definite D call. CDR3 bases: TGCAGTGCTCGGAGCCGGTCACCCCTCCACTTT. Its protein product is CSARSRSPLHF.